Listed below are T cell receptor beta chains from one sample, sequenced in a study of CD8 T cells in ankylosing spondylitis. TCRdb re-called the 5' RACE reads with MiXCR, one entry per CDR3 protein. The table records 250,000 or so distinct CDR3 sequences, about 24% of them present only once. The material sequenced was blood, either unsorted or a sorted T cell fraction (not recorded which). The source of these receptors is a male donor with ankylosing spondylitis or in good health (not recorded which). CDR3s include the opening cysteine and the closing phenylalanine or tryptophan. Size values are once, few and many counts, or a class for expanded clones, and some rows have none.

j_call | clone_size | v_call | cdr3_aa
TRBJ2-7 | many | TRBV29-1 | CSVIRDTGGLKYF
TRBJ1-2 | NA | TRBV29-1 | CSVSGGNYGYTF
TRBJ1-2 | few | TRBV20-1 | CSAGGTGSNYGYTF
TRBJ2-7 | many | TRBV5-1 | CASSLAGDYYEQYF
TRBJ1-2 | few | TRBV20-1 | CSARGDRRYGYTF
TRBJ2-2 | few | TRBV20-1 | CSAPTSGGTGELFF
TRBJ2-2 | many | TRBV7-2 | CASKPPRNTGELFF
TRBJ2-1 | few | TRBV12-3/TRBV12-4 | CASSRTGQYNEQFF
TRBJ2-1 | NA | TRBV7-9 | CASSLLAGPGGRFF
TRBJ2-2 | few | TRBV12-3/TRBV12-4 | CASSFAGRSGELFF
TRBJ2-5 | many | TRBV20-1 | CSARGLGGIQTQYF
TRBJ2-1 | many | TRBV12-3/TRBV12-4 | CASSIDTRSYNEQFF
TRBJ2-2 | many | TRBV7-8 | CASSSFGTYTGELFF
TRBJ2-7 | NA | TRBV2 | CASSRIQGSPYEQYF
TRBJ2-3 | NA | TRBV20-1 | CCARDRGGESTDTQYF
TRBJ2-4 | NA | TRBV20-1 | CSAGGVLAKNIQYF
TRBJ2-2 | many | TRBV7-2 | CASSLLLAGTGELFF
TRBJ2-7 | NA | TRBV20-1 | CSALDSEQYF
TRBJ2-1 | few | TRBV12-3/TRBV12-4 | CASRDLAGSSYNEQFF
TRBJ1-5 | many | TRBV6-6 | CASSYRDQPQHF
TRBJ2-1 | many | TRBV18 | CASSLLGAEYNEQFF
TRBJ2-2 | NA | TRBV7-1 | CAMGSGVIGWELFF
TRBJ2-4 | few | TRBV4-2 | CASSQEGGGANIQYF
TRBJ2-5 | NA | TRBV19 | CASSDRFSQYF
TRBJ2-7 | few | TRBV10-3 | CAISGGGSEQYF
TRBJ2-5 | NA | TRBV3-1 | CASSQVGLAGETQYF
TRBJ2-3 | many | TRBV20-1 | CSARALFETSGGRVTDTQYF
TRBJ2-7 | many | TRBV12-3/TRBV12-4 | CASTTGGRNEQYF
TRBJ2-5 | few | TRBV29-1 | CSAWTPSRETQYF
TRBJ2-5 | NA | TRBV5-1 | CASSLVGGANQETQYF